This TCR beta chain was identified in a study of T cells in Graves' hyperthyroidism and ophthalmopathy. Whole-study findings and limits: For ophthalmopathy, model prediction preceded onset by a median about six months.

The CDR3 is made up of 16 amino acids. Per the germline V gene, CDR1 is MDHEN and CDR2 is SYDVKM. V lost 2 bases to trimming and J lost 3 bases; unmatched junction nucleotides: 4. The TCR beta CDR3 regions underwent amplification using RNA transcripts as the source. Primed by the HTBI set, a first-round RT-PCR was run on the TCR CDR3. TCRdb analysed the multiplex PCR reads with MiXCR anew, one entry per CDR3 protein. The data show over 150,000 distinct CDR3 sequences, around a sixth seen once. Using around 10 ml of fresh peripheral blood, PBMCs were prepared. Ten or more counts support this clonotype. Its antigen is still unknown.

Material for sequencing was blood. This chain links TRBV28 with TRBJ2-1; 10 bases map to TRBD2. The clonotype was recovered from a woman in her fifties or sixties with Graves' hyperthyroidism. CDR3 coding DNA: TGTGCCAGCAGTTTAGAGCGGGAGGGGGTCTACAATGAGCAGTTCTTC. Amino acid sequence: CASSLEREGVYNEQFF.